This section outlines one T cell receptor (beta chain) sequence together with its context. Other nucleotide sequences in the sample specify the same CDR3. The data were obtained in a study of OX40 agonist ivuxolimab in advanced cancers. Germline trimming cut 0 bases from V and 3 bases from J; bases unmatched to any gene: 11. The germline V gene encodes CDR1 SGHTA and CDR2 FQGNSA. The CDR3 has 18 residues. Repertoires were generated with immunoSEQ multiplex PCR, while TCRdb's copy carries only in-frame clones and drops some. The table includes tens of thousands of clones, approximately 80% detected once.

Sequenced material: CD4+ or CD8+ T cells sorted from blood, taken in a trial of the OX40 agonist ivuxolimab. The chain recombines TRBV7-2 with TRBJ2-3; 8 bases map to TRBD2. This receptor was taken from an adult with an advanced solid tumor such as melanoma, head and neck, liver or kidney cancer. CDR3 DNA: TGTGCCAGCAGCTTAGCTCCAGGGCAGCGGGGGCTAACAGATACGCAGTATTTT. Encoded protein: CASSLAPGQRGLTDTQYF.